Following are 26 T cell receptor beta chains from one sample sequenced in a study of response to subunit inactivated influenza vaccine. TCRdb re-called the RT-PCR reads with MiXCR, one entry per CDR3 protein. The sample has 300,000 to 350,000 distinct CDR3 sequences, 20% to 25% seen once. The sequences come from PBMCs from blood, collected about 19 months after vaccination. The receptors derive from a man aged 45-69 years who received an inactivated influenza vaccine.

The CDR3 nucleotides read TGTGCCAGCAGCAAAGTTACCTTGGGTAGGGAGGTCCACGAGCAGTACTTC. Translating it yields CASSKVTLGREVHEQYF. The chain joins TRBV21-1 to TRBJ2-7. TRBV21-1 constitutes a pseudogene. CDR3 length: 17 amino acids.

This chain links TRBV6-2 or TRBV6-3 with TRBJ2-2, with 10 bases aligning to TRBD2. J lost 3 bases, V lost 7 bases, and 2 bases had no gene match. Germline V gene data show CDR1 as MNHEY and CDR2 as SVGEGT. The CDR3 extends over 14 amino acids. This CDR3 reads CASTSGGYTGELFF. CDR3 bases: TGTGCCAGCACTAGCGGGGGTTACACCGGGGAGCTGTTTTTT.

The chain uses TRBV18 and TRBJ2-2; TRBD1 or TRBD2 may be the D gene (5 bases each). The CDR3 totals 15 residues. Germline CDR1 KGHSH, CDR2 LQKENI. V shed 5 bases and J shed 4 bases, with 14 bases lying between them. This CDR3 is CASSGRDETTGELFF. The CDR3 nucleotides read TGTGCCAGCTCAGGAAGGGACGAGACCACCGGGGAGCTGTTTTTT.

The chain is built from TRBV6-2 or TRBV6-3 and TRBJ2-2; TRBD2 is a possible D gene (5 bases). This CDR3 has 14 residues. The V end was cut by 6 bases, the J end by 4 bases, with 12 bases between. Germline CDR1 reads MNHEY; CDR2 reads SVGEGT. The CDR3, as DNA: TGTGCCAGCAGCCCAACTAGATCCACCGGGGAGCTGTTTTTT. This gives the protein CASSPTRSTGELFF.

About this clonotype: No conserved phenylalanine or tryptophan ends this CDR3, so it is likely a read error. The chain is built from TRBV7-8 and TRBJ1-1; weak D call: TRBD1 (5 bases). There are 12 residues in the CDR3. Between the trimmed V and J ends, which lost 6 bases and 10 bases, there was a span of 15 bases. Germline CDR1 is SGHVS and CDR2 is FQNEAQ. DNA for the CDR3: TGTGCCAGCAGGGGCAGGGAGCTTATAGCTTTCTCT. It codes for CASRGRELIAFS.

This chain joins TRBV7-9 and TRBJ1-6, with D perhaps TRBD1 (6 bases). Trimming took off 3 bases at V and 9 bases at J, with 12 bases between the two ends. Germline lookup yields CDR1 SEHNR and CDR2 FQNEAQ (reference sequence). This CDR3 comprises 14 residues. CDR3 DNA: TGTGCCAGCAGCTTCGGGGGGCTGCCTTCACCCCTCCACTTT. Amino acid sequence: CASSFGGLPSPLHF.

CDR3 region: CSAPSPYEQYF. The CDR3 nucleotides read TGCAGTGCTCCTTCCCCGTACGAGCAGTACTTC. The rearrangement uses TRBV20-1 and TRBJ2-7; D not certain. Trimming cost V 5 bases and J 4 bases, with 9 bases left between them. The CDR3 totals 11 residues. Germline-derived CDR1 and CDR2 are DFQATT and SNEGSKA (reference sequence).

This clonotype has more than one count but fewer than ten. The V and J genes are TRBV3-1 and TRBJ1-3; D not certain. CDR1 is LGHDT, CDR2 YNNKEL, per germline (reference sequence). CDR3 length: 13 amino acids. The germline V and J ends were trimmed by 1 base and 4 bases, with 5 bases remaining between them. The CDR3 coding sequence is TGTGCCAGCAGCCAAGCCCGCGGAAACACCATATATTTT. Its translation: CASSQARGNTIYF.

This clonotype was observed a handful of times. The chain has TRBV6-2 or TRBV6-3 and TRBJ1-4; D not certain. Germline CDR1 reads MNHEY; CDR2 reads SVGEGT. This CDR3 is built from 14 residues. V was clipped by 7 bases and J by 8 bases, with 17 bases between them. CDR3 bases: TGTGCCAGCACCGGGCCTCCCCTGGGCGAAAAACTGTTTTTT. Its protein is CASTGPPLGEKLFF.

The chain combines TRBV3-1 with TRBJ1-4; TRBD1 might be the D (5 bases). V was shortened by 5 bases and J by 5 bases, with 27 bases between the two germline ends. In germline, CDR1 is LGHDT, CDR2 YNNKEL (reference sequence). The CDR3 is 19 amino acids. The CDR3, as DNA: TGTGCCAGCAGCACCCACCCAGGAGGCGCGCGGGAGGGGAATGAAAAACTGTTTTTT. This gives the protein CASSTHPGGAREGNEKLFF.

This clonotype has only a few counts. The CDR3 spells CASSLNTGDTEAFF. CDR3 DNA sequence: TGCGCCAGCAGCTTGAATACAGGGGACACTGAAGCTTTCTTT. The chain joins TRBV5-1 to TRBJ1-1; 7 bases align to TRBD1. The V and J ends lost 1 base and 3 bases, in that order; junction bases with no gene match: 3. Per the germline V gene, CDR1 is SGHRS and CDR2 is YFSETQ. This CDR3 contains 14 residues.

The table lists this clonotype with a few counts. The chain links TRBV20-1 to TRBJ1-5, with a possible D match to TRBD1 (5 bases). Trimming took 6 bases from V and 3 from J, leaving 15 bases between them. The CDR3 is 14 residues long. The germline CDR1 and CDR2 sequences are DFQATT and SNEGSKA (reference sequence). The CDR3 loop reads CSASRGRVNQPQHF. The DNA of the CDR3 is TGCAGTGCCAGTCGGGGACGGGTCAATCAGCCCCAGCATTTT.

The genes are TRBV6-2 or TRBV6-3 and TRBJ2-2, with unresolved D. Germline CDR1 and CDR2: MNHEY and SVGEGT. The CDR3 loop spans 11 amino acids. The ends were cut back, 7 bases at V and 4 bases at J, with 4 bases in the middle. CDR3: CASTATGELFF. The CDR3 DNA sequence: TGTGCCAGCACGGCCACCGGGGAGCTGTTTTTT.

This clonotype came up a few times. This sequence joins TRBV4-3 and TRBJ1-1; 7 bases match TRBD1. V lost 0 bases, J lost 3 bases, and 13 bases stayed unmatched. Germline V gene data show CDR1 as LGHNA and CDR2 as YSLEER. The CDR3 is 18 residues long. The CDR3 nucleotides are TGCGCCAGCAGCCAAGATTGGGGATTATCAGGGGGGGACACTGAAGCTTTCTTT. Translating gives CASSQDWGLSGGDTEAFF.

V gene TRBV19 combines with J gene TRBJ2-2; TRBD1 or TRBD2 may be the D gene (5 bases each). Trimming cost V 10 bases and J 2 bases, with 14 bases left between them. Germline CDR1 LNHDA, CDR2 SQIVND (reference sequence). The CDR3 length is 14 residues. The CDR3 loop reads CATRRTLNTGELFF. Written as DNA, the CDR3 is TGTGCCACCCGGAGGACACTTAACACCGGGGAGCTGTTTTTT.

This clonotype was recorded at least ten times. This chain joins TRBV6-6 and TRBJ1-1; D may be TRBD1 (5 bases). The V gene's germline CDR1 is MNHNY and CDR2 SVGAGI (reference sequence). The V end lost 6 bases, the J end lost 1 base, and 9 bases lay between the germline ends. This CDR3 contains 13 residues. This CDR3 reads CASSDRPNTEAFF. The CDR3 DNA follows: TGTGCCAGCAGCGACAGACCGAACACTGAAGCTTTCTTT.

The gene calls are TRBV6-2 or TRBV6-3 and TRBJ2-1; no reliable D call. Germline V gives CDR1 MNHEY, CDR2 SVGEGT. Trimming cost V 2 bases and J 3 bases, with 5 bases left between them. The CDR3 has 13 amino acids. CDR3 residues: CASSYMVYNEQFF. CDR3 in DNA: TGTGCCAGCAGTTACATGGTCTACAATGAGCAGTTCTTC.

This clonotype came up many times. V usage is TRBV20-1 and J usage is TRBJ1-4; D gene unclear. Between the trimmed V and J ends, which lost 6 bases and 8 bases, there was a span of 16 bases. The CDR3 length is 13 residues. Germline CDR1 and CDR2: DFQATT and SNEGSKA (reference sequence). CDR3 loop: CSASTGHGEKLFF. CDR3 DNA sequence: TGCAGTGCAAGCACGGGTCACGGGGAAAAACTGTTTTTT.

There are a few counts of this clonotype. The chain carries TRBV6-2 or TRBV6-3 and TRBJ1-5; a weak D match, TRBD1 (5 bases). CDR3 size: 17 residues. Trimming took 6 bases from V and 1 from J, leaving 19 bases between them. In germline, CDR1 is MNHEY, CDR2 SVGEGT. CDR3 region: CASRVFGTGGSNQPQHF. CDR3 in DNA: TGTGCCAGCAGAGTTTTCGGGACGGGCGGGAGCAATCAGCCCCAGCATTTT.

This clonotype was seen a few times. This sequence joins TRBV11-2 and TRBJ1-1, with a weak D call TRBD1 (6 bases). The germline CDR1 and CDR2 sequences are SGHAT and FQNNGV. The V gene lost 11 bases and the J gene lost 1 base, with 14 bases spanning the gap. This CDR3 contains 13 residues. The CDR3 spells CALAQTGNTEAFF. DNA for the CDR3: TGTGCCCTAGCCCAGACAGGGAACACTGAAGCTTTCTTT.

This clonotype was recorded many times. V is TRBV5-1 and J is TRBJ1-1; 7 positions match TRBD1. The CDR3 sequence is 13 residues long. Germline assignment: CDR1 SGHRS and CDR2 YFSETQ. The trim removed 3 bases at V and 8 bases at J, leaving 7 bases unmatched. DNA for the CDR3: TGCGCCAGCAGCTACAGGGGCGGTAGAGAAGCTTTCTTT. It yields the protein CASSYRGGREAFF.

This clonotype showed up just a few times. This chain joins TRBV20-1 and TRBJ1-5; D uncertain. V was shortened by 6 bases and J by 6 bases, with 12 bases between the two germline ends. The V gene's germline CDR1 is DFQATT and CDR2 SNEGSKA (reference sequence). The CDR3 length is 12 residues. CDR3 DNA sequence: TGCAGTGCCCGGGGTGCAAGTCAGCCCCAGCATTTT. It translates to CSARGASQPQHF.

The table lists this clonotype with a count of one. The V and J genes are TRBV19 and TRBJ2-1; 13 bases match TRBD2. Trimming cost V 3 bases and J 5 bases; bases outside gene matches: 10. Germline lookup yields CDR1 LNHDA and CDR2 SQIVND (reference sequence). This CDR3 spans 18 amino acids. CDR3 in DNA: TGTGCCAGTAGTATGACGACTAGCGGGAGGCCAACTAACAATGAGCAGTTCTTC. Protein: CASSMTTSGRPTNNEQFF.

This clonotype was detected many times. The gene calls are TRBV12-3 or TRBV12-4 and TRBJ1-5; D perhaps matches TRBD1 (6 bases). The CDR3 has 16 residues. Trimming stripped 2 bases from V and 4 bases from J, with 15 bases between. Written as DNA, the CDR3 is TGTGCCAGCAGTTTAAACGGGGGGCTCGGTAATCAGCCCCAGCATTTT. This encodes CASSLNGGLGNQPQHF.

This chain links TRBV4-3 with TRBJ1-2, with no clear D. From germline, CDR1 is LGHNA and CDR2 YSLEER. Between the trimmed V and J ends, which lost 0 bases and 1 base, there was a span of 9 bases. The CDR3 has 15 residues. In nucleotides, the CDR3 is TGCGCCAGCAGCCAAGATATGGGATTTAACTATGGCTACACCTTC. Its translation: CASSQDMGFNYGYTF.

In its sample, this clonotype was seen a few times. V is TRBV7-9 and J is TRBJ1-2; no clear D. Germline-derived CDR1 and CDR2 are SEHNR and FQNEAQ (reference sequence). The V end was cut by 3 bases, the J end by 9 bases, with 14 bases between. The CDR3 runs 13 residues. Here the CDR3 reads CASSFDGYSSYTF. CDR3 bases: TGTGCCAGCAGCTTTGACGGGTATAGCAGCTACACCTTC.